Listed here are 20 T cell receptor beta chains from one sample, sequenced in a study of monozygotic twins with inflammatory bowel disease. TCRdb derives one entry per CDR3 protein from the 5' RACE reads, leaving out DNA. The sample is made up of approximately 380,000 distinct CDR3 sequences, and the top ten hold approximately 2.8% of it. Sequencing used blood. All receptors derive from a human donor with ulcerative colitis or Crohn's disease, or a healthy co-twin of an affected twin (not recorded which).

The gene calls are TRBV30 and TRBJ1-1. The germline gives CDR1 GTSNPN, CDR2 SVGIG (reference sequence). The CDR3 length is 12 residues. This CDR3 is CAWSIGGSEAFF.

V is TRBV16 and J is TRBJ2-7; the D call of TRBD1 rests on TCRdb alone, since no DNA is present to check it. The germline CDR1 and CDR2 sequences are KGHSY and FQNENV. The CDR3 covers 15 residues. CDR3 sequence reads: CASSRQGLSSYEQYF.

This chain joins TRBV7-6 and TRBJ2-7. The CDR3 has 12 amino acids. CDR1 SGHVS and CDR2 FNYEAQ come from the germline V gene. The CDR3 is CASSVTGYEQYF.

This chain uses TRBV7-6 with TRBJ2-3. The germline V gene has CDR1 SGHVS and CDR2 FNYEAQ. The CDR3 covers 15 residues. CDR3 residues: CASSSTISATDTQYF.

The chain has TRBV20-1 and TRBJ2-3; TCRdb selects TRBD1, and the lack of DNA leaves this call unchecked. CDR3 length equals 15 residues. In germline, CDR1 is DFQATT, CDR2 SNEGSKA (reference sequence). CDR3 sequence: CSARGDRAGTDTQYF.

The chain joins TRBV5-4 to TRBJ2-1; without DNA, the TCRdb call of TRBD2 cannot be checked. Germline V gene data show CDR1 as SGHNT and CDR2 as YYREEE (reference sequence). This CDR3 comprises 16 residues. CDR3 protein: CASSLGSGLNSNEQFF.

The CDR3 is CASMVSQYKTFYEQYF. This rearrangement joins TRBV6-1 to TRBJ2-7. Germline values: CDR1 MNHNS, CDR2 SASEGT. CDR3 size: 16 residues.

CDR3: CASRHTGPNEQFF. The chain links TRBV7-9 to TRBJ2-1; TCRdb returns TRBD1, unconfirmable since there is no DNA. The CDR3 runs 13 residues. Germline V gene sequence: CDR1 SEHNR, CDR2 FQNEAQ (reference sequence).

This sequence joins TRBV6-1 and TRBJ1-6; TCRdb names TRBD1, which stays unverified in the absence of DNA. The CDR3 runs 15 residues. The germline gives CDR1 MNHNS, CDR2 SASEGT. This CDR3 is CASSEVRGGRSPLHF.

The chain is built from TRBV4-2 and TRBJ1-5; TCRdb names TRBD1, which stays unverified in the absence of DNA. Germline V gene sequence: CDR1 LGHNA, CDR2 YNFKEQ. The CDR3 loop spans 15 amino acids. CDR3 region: CASSQPGQLNQPQHF.

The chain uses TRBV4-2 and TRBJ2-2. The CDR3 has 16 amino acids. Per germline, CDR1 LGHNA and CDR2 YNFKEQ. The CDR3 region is CASSQGSTANTGELFF.

Here the CDR3 reads CASSQDPSGGSYNEQFF. This chain joins TRBV4-3 and TRBJ2-1; the D call of TRBD2 rests on TCRdb alone, since no DNA is present to check it. Germline CDR1 and CDR2: LGHNA and YSLEER. This CDR3 region has 17 residues.

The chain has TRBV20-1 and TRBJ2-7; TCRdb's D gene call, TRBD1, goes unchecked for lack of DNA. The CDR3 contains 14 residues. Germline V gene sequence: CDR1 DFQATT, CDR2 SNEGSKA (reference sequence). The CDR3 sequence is CSAIGTGGSHEQYF.

CDR3 sequence reads: CASSYLDSSYNEQFF. V is TRBV6-5 and J is TRBJ2-1. Germline lookup yields CDR1 MNHEY and CDR2 SVGAGI. This CDR3 contains 15 residues.

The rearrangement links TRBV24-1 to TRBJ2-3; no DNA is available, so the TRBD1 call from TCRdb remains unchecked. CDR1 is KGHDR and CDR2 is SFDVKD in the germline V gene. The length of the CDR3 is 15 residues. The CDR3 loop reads CATSVRGLGTDTQYF.

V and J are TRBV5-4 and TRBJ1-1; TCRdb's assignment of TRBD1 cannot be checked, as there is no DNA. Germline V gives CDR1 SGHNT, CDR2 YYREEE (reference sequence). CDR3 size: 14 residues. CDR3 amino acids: CASSLGDRETEAFF.

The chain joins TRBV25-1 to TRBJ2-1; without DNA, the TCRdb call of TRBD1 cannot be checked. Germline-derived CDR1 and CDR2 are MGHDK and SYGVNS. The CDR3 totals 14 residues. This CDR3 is CASSGDPLSVEQFF.

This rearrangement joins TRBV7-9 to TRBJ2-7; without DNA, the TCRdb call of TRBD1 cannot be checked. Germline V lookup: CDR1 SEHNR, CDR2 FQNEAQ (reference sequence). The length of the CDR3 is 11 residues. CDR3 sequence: CAGRGLAEQYF.

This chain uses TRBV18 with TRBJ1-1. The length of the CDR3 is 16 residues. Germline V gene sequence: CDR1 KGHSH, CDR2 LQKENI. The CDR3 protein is CASSPFSNQMNTEAFF. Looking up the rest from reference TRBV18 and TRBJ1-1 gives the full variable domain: NAGVMQNPRHLVRRRGQEARLRCSPMKGHSHVYWYRQLPEEGLKFMVYLQKENIIDESGMPKERFSAEFPKEGPSILRIQQVVRGDSAAYFCASSPFSNQMNTEAFFGQGTRLTVV.

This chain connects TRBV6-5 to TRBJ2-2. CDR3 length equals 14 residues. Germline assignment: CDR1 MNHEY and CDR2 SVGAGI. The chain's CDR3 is CASSYPDLTGELFF.